Reported below is one T cell receptor (beta chain). Its antigen is still unknown. These data belong to a study of cytomegalovirus exposure and HLA in healthy donors. Study-wide background: Per a later analysis, the approximately 700 first-cohort and more than 100 validation repertoires shared one platform. General study results and limits: Among TCR sequences, most were rare, though some public TCRs appeared in many donors. A few of the chains that were CMV-associated were confirmed in vitro to be specific for CMV antigens.

Donors came from a validation cohort of over a hundred subjects, distinct from the first 666-subject cohort. Germline CDR1 MDHEN, CDR2 SYDVKM. The V and J ends lost 4 bases and 4 bases, in that order; junction bases with no gene match: 7. There are 15 residues in the CDR3. Assay used: immunoSEQ multiplex PCR; TCRdb lists only in-frame clones, some missing. The sample yields fewer than 400,000 clones, around 86% seen once. This receptor was obtained from a young woman in good health and CMV-seronegative. The chain has TRBV28 and TRBJ2-1; 7 positions agree with TRBD1. Sequencing was done on a sample of PBMCs. CDR3 bases: TGTGCCAGCAGTTCCCCGGGACAGCCATACAATGAGCAGTTCTTC. Residues: CASSSPGQPYNEQFF.